This is a list of T cell receptor beta chains from one sample in a study of T cell responses to AZD1222 COVID-19 vaccine. Libraries were prepared by immunoSEQ multiplex PCR; TCRdb keeps only in-frame clonotypes and omits some of them. The table has 80,000 to 100,000 clones, roughly nine tenths seen once. The sequencing used peripheral blood, collected 28 days after the second AZD1222 dose. Every receptor here comes from an adult who received the AZD1222 COVID-19 vaccine. CDR3s include the opening cysteine and the closing phenylalanine or tryptophan. The D gene is left open where the match is weak. The size of a clone is reported for some rows only, either as once, few or many, or as a class for expanded clones.

CDR3nt	CDR3aa	j_gene	abundance	d_gene	v_gene
TGCGCCAGTTCAGGGACTAGCGGGGGCAATGAGCAGTTCTTC	CASSGTSGGNEQFF	TRBJ2-1	.	TRBD2	TRBV5-1
TGTGCCAGCTCACCGGGACTGTCGAACACTGAAGCTTTCTTT	CASSPGLSNTEAFF	TRBJ1-1	many	.	TRBV18
TGTGCCAGCAGCCGAATGACAGGGGCCTACGAGCAGTACTTC	CASSRMTGAYEQYF	TRBJ2-7	.	TRBD1	TRBV7-6
TGTGCCAGCAGCCCAGCAGCCCGGACAGTCTATGGCTACACCTTC	CASSPAARTVYGYTF	TRBJ1-2	.	.	TRBV6-5
TGCGCCAGCAGTTCGGGACAGGGGAACACTGAAGCTTTCTTT	CASSSGQGNTEAFF	TRBJ1-1	once	TRBD1	TRBV10-1
TGTGCCAGCTCCACAGGTTATGGCTACACCTTC	CASSTGYGYTF	TRBJ1-2	.	.	TRBV2
TGTGCCTGGAGTAATCACAACAACTATGGCTACACCTTC	CAWSNHNNYGYTF	TRBJ1-2	.	.	TRBV30
TGTGCCAGCAGCCCCGGGTTAGCGGGGGGCACAGATACGCAGTATTTT	CASSPGLAGGTDTQYF	TRBJ2-3	.	TRBD2	TRBV7-7
TGTGCCAGCAGTGACGGAAGCTACTATGGCTACACCTTC	CASSDGSYYGYTF	TRBJ1-2	.	.	TRBV25-1
TGTGCCAGTAGTAGTCAGGCTAGCACAGATACGCAGTATTTT	CASSSQASTDTQYF	TRBJ2-3	.	.	TRBV19
TGTGCCTGGACCCATTTTAGAGGGGGTGAGCAGTACTTC	CAWTHFRGGEQYF	TRBJ2-7	.	.	TRBV30
TGTGCCATCAGTTCCGGGGGCCAGAACGAGCAGTACTTC	CAISSGGQNEQYF	TRBJ2-7	few	.	TRBV10-3
TGTGCCAGCAGCTTAGTTTGGAGGTCGGGCAGTGAAAAACTGTTTTTT	CASSLVWRSGSEKLFF	TRBJ1-4	.	.	TRBV11-2
TGCGCCAGCAGCCAAGGGGGACTAGCGGGGGTCCTATCTGGGGCCAACGTCCTGACTTTC	CASSQGGLAGVLSGANVLTF	TRBJ2-6	.	TRBD2	TRBV4-1
TGTGCCAGCAGTTACTCTTACTCCTGGGGGACCTACGAGCAGTACTTC	CASSYSYSWGTYEQYF	TRBJ2-7	.	.	TRBV6-5
TGTGCCAGCAGTTGGACGGCGAATCAGCCCCAGCATTTT	CASSWTANQPQHF	TRBJ1-5	.	.	TRBV2
TGCGCCAGCAGCTTTACAGGGGAAGGTGAGCAGTTCTTC	CASSFTGEGEQFF	TRBJ2-1	.	TRBD1	TRBV5-1
TGTGCCAGCAGCGACGACGGACCAAATGAAAAACTGTTTTTT	CASSDDGPNEKLFF	TRBJ1-4	.	.	TRBV9
TGTGCCAGCAGGGGTACTAGCGGGGGTGGGAGTACGCAGTATTTT	CASRGTSGGGSTQYF	TRBJ2-3	.	TRBD2	TRBV2
TGTGCCAGCAGTCCGACAGGGGGCTACGAGCAGTACTTC	CASSPTGGYEQYF	TRBJ2-7	.	TRBD1	TRBV12-3/TRBV12-4
TGTGCCAGCCGACGGACAGGGGGAAGCAATCAGCCCCAGCATTTT	CASRRTGGSNQPQHF	TRBJ1-5	once	TRBD1	TRBV27
TGTGCCAGCAGCTTAGGCCTAGCGGGGAACAATGAGCAGTTCTTC	CASSLGLAGNNEQFF	TRBJ2-1	once	TRBD2	TRBV7-6
TGTGCCAGCAGTGAACACGGACAGGGGGGGTACTATGGCTACACCTTC	CASSEHGQGGYYGYTF	TRBJ1-2	.	TRBD1	TRBV2
TGCGCCAGCAGCTTGGTCGGGGGGCTCCAAGAGACCCAGTACTTC	CASSLVGGLQETQYF	TRBJ2-5	.	.	TRBV5-1
TGCGCCAGCAGCTTGGTTCCGGGGACGGGGTCCCTTAGCACAGATACGCAGTATTTT	CASSLVPGTGSLSTDTQYF	TRBJ2-3	.	.	TRBV5-1
TGTGCCAGCAGTGAGGTAGCGGGGGCTTCCTACAATGAGCAGTTCTTC	CASSEVAGASYNEQFF	TRBJ2-1	.	TRBD2	TRBV2
TGTGCCAGCAGTGACAGCGGGGGAACCTACAATGAGCAGTTCTTC	CASSDSGGTYNEQFF	TRBJ2-1	.	TRBD2	TRBV6-1
TGTGCCAGCAAAAAGGGGGCCCTGGGCTACACCTTC	CASKKGALGYTF	TRBJ1-2	.	TRBD1	TRBV12-3/TRBV12-4
TGCGCCAGCAGCCCAACCCCCATTTCCACGGCAGATACGCAGTATTTT	CASSPTPISTADTQYF	TRBJ2-3	once	.	TRBV4-1
TGTGCCAGCAGTCCTTGGACAGAAAACACTGAAGCTTTCTTT	CASSPWTENTEAFF	TRBJ1-1	.	.	TRBV6-5
TGTGCCAGCAGCCTCGGGACGGGTGATGCTTTCTTT	CASSLGTGDAFF	TRBJ1-1	.	.	TRBV6-5
TGTGCCAGCAAACGACAGGGGGCCTATAGCAATCAGCCCCAGCATTTT	CASKRQGAYSNQPQHF	TRBJ1-5	.	TRBD1	TRBV7-2
TGTGCCAGCAGACAGGGCAATAATTCACCCCTCCACTTT	CASRQGNNSPLHF	TRBJ1-6	.	.	TRBV25-1
TGTGCCAGCAGCTCCGCGGGGGGGCAGGAGACCCAGTACTTC	CASSSAGGQETQYF	TRBJ2-5	.	TRBD2	TRBV7-8
TGTGCCAGCAGCGTAGTCGGTAGCAATCAGCCCCAGCATTTT	CASSVVGSNQPQHF	TRBJ1-5	.	.	TRBV9
TGTGCCAGCAGCAGCGACAGGGGGAGGTTTGGCTACACCTTC	CASSSDRGRFGYTF	TRBJ1-2	.	TRBD1	TRBV5-6
TGTGCCAGCAGCTACGGGACAGGTGGGGGGGGCTCCTATAATTCACCCCTCCACTTT	CASSYGTGGGGSYNSPLHF	TRBJ1-6	.	TRBD1	TRBV7-2
TGTGCCAGCAGCTGGGGACAGGCGGGCGTGGAGACCCAGTACTTC	CASSWGQAGVETQYF	TRBJ2-5	.	TRBD1	TRBV11-2
TGTGCCAGCAGTTACCAAACACCTCAGCATGAAAAACTGTTTTTT	CASSYQTPQHEKLFF	TRBJ1-4	.	.	TRBV6-5
TGCGCCAGCAGCTCGGAAGCTGAGCAGTTCTTC	CASSSEAEQFF	TRBJ2-1	.	.	TRBV5-1
TGCAGTGTTTCTGGAAACTATGGCTACACCTTC	CSVSGNYGYTF	TRBJ1-2	.	.	TRBV20-1
TGTGCCAGCAGCCGCTCCCAAATAACCCTCCACTTT	CASSRSQITLHF	TRBJ1-6	.	.	TRBV27